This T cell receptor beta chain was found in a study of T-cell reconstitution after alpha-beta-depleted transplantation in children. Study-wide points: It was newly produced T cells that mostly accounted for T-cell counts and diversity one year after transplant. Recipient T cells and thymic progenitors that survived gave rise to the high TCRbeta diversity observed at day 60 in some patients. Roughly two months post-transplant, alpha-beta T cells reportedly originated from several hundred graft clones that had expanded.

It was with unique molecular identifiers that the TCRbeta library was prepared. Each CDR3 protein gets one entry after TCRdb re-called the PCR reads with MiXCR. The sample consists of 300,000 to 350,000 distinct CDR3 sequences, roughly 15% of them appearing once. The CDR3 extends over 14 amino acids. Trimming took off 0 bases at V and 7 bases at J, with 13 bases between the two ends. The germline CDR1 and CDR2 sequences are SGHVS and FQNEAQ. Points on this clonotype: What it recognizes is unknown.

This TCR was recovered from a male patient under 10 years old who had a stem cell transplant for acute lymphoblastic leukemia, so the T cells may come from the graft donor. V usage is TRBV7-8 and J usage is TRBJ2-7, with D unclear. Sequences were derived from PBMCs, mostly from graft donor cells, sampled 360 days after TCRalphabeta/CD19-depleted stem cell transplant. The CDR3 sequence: CASSLAGFGEEQYF. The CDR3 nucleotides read TGTGCCAGCAGCTTAGCGGGGTTTGGGGAAGAGCAGTACTTC.